This T cell receptor beta chain was retrieved from a study of blood T cells in healthy people across ages. The CDR3 runs 11 residues. The ends were cut back, 6 bases at V and 5 bases at J, with 7 bases in the middle. The V gene's germline CDR1 is SGHTA and CDR2 FQGNSA. The authors ran a second PCR of roughly 6 to 12 cycles using a sample-barcoded 5' primer and a J-beta primer mix. TCRdb ran MiXCR on the 5' RACE reads and lists one entry per CDR3 protein. The sample lists about 800,000 distinct CDR3 sequences, 58% occurring once. Each sample yielded at least 6 million isolated PBMCs. Sequencing used blood. V is TRBV7-2 and J is TRBJ2-5; unclear D gene. This receptor was taken from a man younger than 45 in good health. This CDR3 is CASRNAETQYF. Written as DNA, the CDR3 is TGTGCCAGCAGGAATGCGGAGACCCAGTACTTC.